The clone carrying this T cell receptor beta chain came up many times. Its target is not known. With iRepertoire HTBI primers and Arm-PCR of CDR3 regions, TCR beta libraries were built. TCRdb used MiXCR to reprocess the multiplex PCR reads, holding one entry per CDR3 protein. The sample gives roughly 610,000 distinct CDR3 sequences, around 17% of which show up once; roughly 18% is in the top ten. Described time point: newly diagnosed GD, antithyroid drugs for less than 3 months. RNA isolated from PBMCs was used to make the TCR library. The sample is drawn from a study of regulatory T cells in long-lasting Graves disease. Study findings and constraints: Favoring TRBV28, TRBJ1-2 and TRBJ2-5 was a feature seen in persistent disease.

Per the germline V gene, CDR1 is DFQATT and CDR2 is SNEGSKA (reference sequence). The CDR3 is 16 amino acids. V lost 6 bases, J lost 4 bases, and 15 bases stayed unmatched. These records were also assigned to another study, of T cells in Graves' hyperthyroidism and ophthalmopathy.

Sample: peripheral blood mononuclear cells (PBMCs), taken at new diagnosis, from a patient treated with antithyroid drugs. The TCR was taken from a woman aged 30 to 39 with Graves disease. The chain has TRBV20-1 and TRBJ2-7; 10 positions agree with TRBD2. The CDR3 here is CSATTLSASGSYEQYF. CDR3 in DNA: TGCAGTGCCACGACACTCTCGGCTAGCGGGAGTTACGAGCAGTACTTC.